The T cell receptor (beta chain) described here comes from a study of blood T cell repertoires in COVID-19 (dated by TCRdb to between 2020 and 2021). For the wider study: Samples covering the acute and convalescent phases of COVID-19 were provided by collaborators in the United States, Italy and Spain. The prospective study material was composed of cDNA or gDNA derived from T cells, B-cell-depleted T cells, or PBMCs. Subjects who had been exposed to COVID-19, were actively infected with it, or had recovered from it provided the deeply sampled blood TCRbeta repertoires that made up the dataset. The repertoires were released in a freely available public database meant as a resource for research on the immune response to SARS-CoV-2. The samples were drawn from the first 160 participants of the ongoing ImmuneRACE study and from about 1,200 subjects provided by 6 global collaborators. A de-identified subject ID, COVID-19 status, age in years and sex were almost always included in the sample metadata. Where available, HLA class I and class II types were obtained from metadata supplied by the sample provider rather than from assay-based typing. Paper-wide results and their limitations: The quantity of clinical and demographic metadata differed by source and by participant and was supplied without curation.

With respect to this clone: This receptor's antigen is unknown. No base quality information exists; no much larger clone differs at one position.

The CDR3 has 10 amino acids, counting the end cysteine and phenylalanine. Just CDR3 DNA is preserved here, 30 bases in frame from base 1. The germline ends are 9 bases apart after V is trimmed by 6 bases and J by 7 bases. Reading the germline V gene (reference sequence) gives CDR1 DFQATT and CDR2 SNEGSKA. TCRbeta CDR3 regions were amplified from genomic DNA using the immunoSEQ Assay, a bias-controlled multiplex PCR. The authors' pipeline ran thus. Nucleated cell counts per sample were estimated from amplification of reference gene primers within the assay. Sequence reads were collapsed and filtered to measure the absolute abundance of every unique TCRbeta CDR3 rearrangement. For each sample, productive Simpson clonality was calculated by taking the square root of Simpson's diversity index across productive rearrangements. TCRdb limited this immuneACCESS table to in-frame rearrangements with V and J called. A share of clones is missing; checked studies link under half to unresolved V genes, and the rest is unexplained. V and J calls and clone size are those listed in that table; D and trimming were worked out from the DNA. The sample table shows 350,000 to 450,000 clones, and roughly nine tenths are seen once. Together, the top ten hold 0.95% to 1.2% of the sample.

Participants in the prospective study were enrolled through a virtual design, were aged roughly 18 to 90 years, and lived in roughly 26 United States geographic areas. In the prospective study, participants were assigned to cohorts based on the clinical history participants reported in a screening survey and a study questionnaire. Recovered participants in ImmuneRACE Cohort 3 were defined as having two consecutive negative NP/OP PCR tests, clearance from a healthcare professional, or resolution of symptoms. Mobile phlebotomists in the prospective study collected whole blood, serum and a nasopharyngeal or oropharyngeal swab from every participant. Participants in the prospective study had the option to provide additional blood draws and questionnaires over a roughly 2-month period. Prospective study blood samples were shipped either frozen or at room temperature before DNA extraction.

The TCR originated in a young man who had recovered from COVID-19. Sequencing input: PBMCs or T cells enriched from blood (not recorded which). The V and J genes are TRBV20-1 and TRBJ2-5; the D region possibly corresponds to TRBD2 (6 bases align). The CDR3 is CSAWDLTQYF. In nucleotides, the sequence is TGCAGTGCGTGGGACTTGACCCAGTACTTC.